These T cell receptor beta chains were read from a single sample in a study of response to subunit inactivated influenza vaccine. MiXCR was run by TCRdb on the RT-PCR reads, yielding one entry per CDR3 protein. The table includes 150,000 to 200,000 distinct CDR3 sequences, roughly a tenth detected once. The sequencing used non-naive T cells sorted from PBMCs, collected roughly 6 weeks after vaccination. The receptors here all came from a man in his forties or fifties who received an inactivated influenza vaccine. CDR3s include the opening cysteine and the closing phenylalanine or tryptophan. D genes are given only for firm matches. Clone size is shown for a subset of rows, as once, few, many or a class of expanded clone.

TRBV25-1	.	TRBJ2-5	.	TGTGCCAGCAGTGAAGGTGGGAGCAAAGAGACCCAGTACTTC	CASSEGGSKETQYF
TRBV7-9	few	TRBJ2-5	.	TGTGCCAGCAGCTCCGGGCTGTGGGAGACCCAGTACTTC	CASSSGLWETQYF
TRBV7-9	few	TRBJ2-5	.	TGTGCCAGCACTTGGACAGCCCAAGAGACCCAGTACTTC	CASTWTAQETQYF
TRBV12-3/TRBV12-4	many	TRBJ2-1	TRBD2	TGTGCCAGCAGTCCTACTAGCGGAGCCTACAATGAGCAGTTCTTC	CASSPTSGAYNEQFF
TRBV5-1	few	TRBJ2-7	TRBD2	TGCGCCAGCAGCTTGGGGGGGACTAGCTCCTACGAGCAGTACTTC	CASSLGGTSSYEQYF
TRBV6-2/TRBV6-3	.	TRBJ2-1	TRBD2	TGTGTCAGCAGTTACTCGACGCTGGCTAGCGGGAGTAGGTATGAGCAGTTCTTC	CVSSYSTLASGSRYEQFF
TRBV5-5	.	TRBJ1-2	.	TGTGCCAGCAGCCCAGGAGCAGCTATCCCAGCTAACTATGGCTACACCTTC	CASSPGAAIPANYGYTF
TRBV20-1	.	TRBJ2-1	.	TGCAGTGCTCGTCCGTCGTCCGGGGCTAACTACAATGAGCAGTTCTTC	CSARPSSGANYNEQFF
TRBV28	.	TRBJ2-7	TRBD2	TGTGCCAGCAGTTCCCGGGACTACTCCTACGAGCAGTACTTC	CASSSRDYSYEQYF
TRBV25-1	many	TRBJ1-1	.	TGTGCCAGCAGTTCACCGAGGTCGGGCACTGAAGCTTTCTTT	CASSSPRSGTEAFF
TRBV27	few	TRBJ2-7	TRBD2	TGTGCCAGCCACCCCCAAGCGGGAGCGAGTGGCTCCTACGAGCAGTACTTC	CASHPQAGASGSYEQYF
TRBV12-3/TRBV12-4	once	TRBJ2-2	TRBD2	TGTGCCTTCAGTCCGGCCGATATTACTAGCGGGGCGAACACCGGGGAGCTGTTTTTT	CAFSPADITSGANTGELFF
TRBV4-3	.	TRBJ2-7	TRBD1	TGCGCCAGCAGCCACGGGACAGGATCCTACGAGCAGTACTTC	CASSHGTGSYEQYF
TRBV7-6	few	TRBJ2-5	TRBD2	TGTGCCAGCAGCTCCTTACTAGCGGGGGAGCAAAAAGAGACCCAGTACTTC	CASSSLLAGEQKETQYF
TRBV7-9	.	TRBJ1-4	TRBD1	TGTGCCAGCAGCCAACAGGGACAGCTTCTTAATGAAAAACTGTTTTTT	CASSQQGQLLNEKLFF
TRBV5-6	.	TRBJ2-2	TRBD1	TGTGCCAGCAGCTTGGAGGGACAGGGGTTCACCGGGGAGCTGTTTTTT	CASSLEGQGFTGELFF
TRBV4-3	few	TRBJ2-4	.	TGCGCCAGCAGCCAAGAAATCGCGGGCTCCAAAAACATTCAGTACTTC	CASSQEIAGSKNIQYF
TRBV7-2	few	TRBJ1-4	.	TGTGCCAGCAGCTTAGCCAGATGGAGTGAAAAACTGTTTTTT	CASSLARWSEKLFF
TRBV20-1	many	TRBJ2-7	TRBD2	TGCAGTGCGCCTCTCACGGGAGGGTACTACGAGCAGTACTTC	CSAPLTGGYYEQYF
TRBV20-1	few	TRBJ2-2	TRBD2	TGCAGTGCTAGACCTAGCGGGAGGGTCGGGGAGCTGTTTTTT	CSARPSGRVGELFF
TRBV5-8	few	TRBJ2-1	TRBD1	TGTGCCAGCAGCCAGCCGGGACAGGGGTCGCGGCAGTTCTTC	CASSQPGQGSRQFF
TRBV6-1	.	TRBJ1-2	TRBD1	TGTGCCAGCAGTGGGCATGGACAGGCTTATGGCTACACCTTC	CASSGHGQAYGYTF
TRBV7-9	.	TRBJ2-6	.	TGTGCCAGCAGCCCCCCCTCTCGGGCCAACGTCCTGACTTTC	CASSPPSRANVLTF
TRBV4-1	many	TRBJ2-1	.	TGCGCCAGCAGCCAAGCCCCACTGGGGGGACAGGAGCAGTTCTTC	CASSQAPLGGQEQFF
TRBV7-2	few	TRBJ2-2	.	TGTGCCAGCAGCTTATATAGGAACACCGGGGAGCTGTTTTTT	CASSLYRNTGELFF
TRBV6-2/TRBV6-3	few	TRBJ1-5	TRBD1	TGTGCCAGCAGTCGGACAGGGAGCAATCAGCCCCAGCATTTT	CASSRTGSNQPQHF
TRBV9	.	TRBJ2-1	.	TGTGCCAGCAGCGTACTTAGCGGAGGGGTCTACAATGAGCAGTTCTTC	CASSVLSGGVYNEQFF
TRBV4-3	many	TRBJ1-6	.	TGCGCCAGCAGCCAAGACGGGGGGAGTAATTCACCCCTCCACTTT	CASSQDGGSNSPLHF
TRBV3-1	few	TRBJ2-5	.	TGTGCCAGCAGCCAAGAGCCGACATTGGCTCGGGAGACCCAGTACTTC	CASSQEPTLARETQYF
TRBV18	.	TRBJ2-7	TRBD2	TGTGCCAGCTCACCACCGGGACTAGCTGGCTACGAGCAGTACTTC	CASSPPGLAGYEQYF
TRBV9	.	TRBJ2-3	.	TGTGCCAGCAGCGCAGAAGCGGGACAAGACACAGATACGCAGTATTTT	CASSAEAGQDTDTQYF
TRBV5-5	.	TRBJ2-7	TRBD1	TGTGCCAGCAGCCGGGGACAGAGATACGAGCAGTACTTC	CASSRGQRYEQYF
TRBV20-1	few	TRBJ2-3	TRBD2	TGCAGTGCTAGAGGTGTAGTAGCGGGGCTAACAGATACGCAGTATTTT	CSARGVVAGLTDTQYF
TRBV20-1	.	TRBJ2-3	TRBD2	TGCAGTGCAGGAGCGGGGGGGCCAAAGGATACGCAGTATTTT	CSAGAGGPKDTQYF
TRBV7-9	.	TRBJ1-2	.	TGTGCCAGCAGCCCTATGGGCGGAAACTATGGCTACACCTTC	CASSPMGGNYGYTF